This TCR beta chain was sequenced during a study of T cells after yellow fever vaccination. Overall study: SMART-Seq v4 Ultra Low Input prepared the low-cell-number fractions. Study observations and caveats: The bulk population could contribute abundant contaminating clonotypes to FACS-sorted repertoires.

The CDR3 loop spans 13 amino acids. V was trimmed by 4 bases and J by 1 base, leaving 7 bases between them. Germline V gene sequence: CDR1 WNHNN, CDR2 SYGVQD (reference sequence). Many counts were recorded for this clonotype. Antigen specificity is unknown. 5'RACE template switching produced TCR cDNA carrying a universal primer site and UMIs. TCRdb redid the calling of the 5' RACE reads with MiXCR, one entry per CDR3 protein. Of 120,000 or so distinct CDR3 sequences listed, roughly 7.9% are singletons. This receptor was taken from a man in his late teens or twenties who received the YFV17D yellow fever vaccine. Material: CD4+ T cells sorted from PBMCs, obtained roughly 46 days after the first yellow fever vaccination. V is TRBV10-1 and J is TRBJ1-1; D is unclear. The CDR3 protein is CASSAQTNTEAFF. The CDR3 DNA sequence: TGCGCCAGCAGTGCACAGACGAACACTGAAGCTTTCTTT.